The T cell receptor beta chain under discussion was sequenced for a study of blood T cells in healthy people across ages. A sample-barcoded 5' primer and a J-beta primer mix were used in a second PCR of roughly 6 to 11 cycles. Every single cDNA molecule received a tag from a template-switch adaptor with 12 random nucleotides. TCRdb recomputed calls from the 5' RACE reads with MiXCR, one row per CDR3 protein. The sample lists about 1.4 million distinct CDR3 sequences, approximately 59% occurring once. CDR1 is SNHLY and CDR2 is FYNNEI in the germline V gene. The CDR3 loop spans 13 amino acids. The V gene lost 6 bases and the J gene lost 4 bases, with 12 bases spanning the gap. The total RNA that was extracted per sample amounted to at least 5.5 micrograms.

This sequence originates from a young man in good health. The chain uses TRBV2 and TRBJ2-5; D is unresolved. Input material: blood. CDR3 protein: CASRAEIGETQYF. CDR3 nucleotides: TGTGCCAGCAGGGCCGAGATCGGAGAGACCCAGTACTTC.